What follows describes a single TCR beta chain. Its antigen is still unknown. Germline loops: CDR1 MNHEY, CDR2 SVGAGI. V dropped 6 bases and J dropped 4 bases, with 9 bases sitting between them. This CDR3 contains 13 residues. This entry comes from a study of cytomegalovirus exposure and HLA in healthy donors. Whole-study results and caveats: In a later analysis, most CMV-associated TCR beta chains appeared HLA-restricted.

The PCR employed 60 Vbeta primers together with 13 Jbeta primers. The assay was immunoSEQ multiplex PCR, and TCRdb's table has in-frame clones only and misses some. The sample consists of fewer than 85,000 clones, about 66% of them appearing once. The chain combines TRBV6-5 with TRBJ1-4; a possible D gene is TRBD1 (6 bases). The sequence came from a man aged 55-75 years in good health and CMV-seropositive. Material for sequencing was PBMCs. CDR3 loop: CASRDSLNEKLFF. In DNA form, the CDR3 reads TGTGCCAGCAGGGACAGCCTTAATGAAAAACTGTTTTTT.